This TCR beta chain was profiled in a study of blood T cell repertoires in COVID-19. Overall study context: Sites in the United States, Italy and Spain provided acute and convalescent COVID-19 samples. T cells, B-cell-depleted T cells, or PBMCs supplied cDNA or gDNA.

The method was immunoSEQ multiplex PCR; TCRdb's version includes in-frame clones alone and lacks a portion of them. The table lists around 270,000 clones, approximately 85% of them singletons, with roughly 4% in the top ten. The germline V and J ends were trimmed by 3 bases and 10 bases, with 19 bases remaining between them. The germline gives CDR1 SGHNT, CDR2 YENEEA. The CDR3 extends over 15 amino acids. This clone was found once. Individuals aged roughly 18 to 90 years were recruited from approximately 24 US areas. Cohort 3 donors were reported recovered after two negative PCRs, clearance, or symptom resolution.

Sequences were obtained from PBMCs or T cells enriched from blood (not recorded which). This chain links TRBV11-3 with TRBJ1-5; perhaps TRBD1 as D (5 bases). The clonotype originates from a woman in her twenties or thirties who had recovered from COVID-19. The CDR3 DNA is TGTGCCAGCAGCTTGACCGCGTCGGGGGGTTTACCCCAGCATTTT. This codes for CASSLTASGGLPQHF. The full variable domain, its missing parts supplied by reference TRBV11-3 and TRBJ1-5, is EAGVVQSPRYKIIEKKQPVAFWCNPISGHNTLYWYLQNLGQGPELLIRYENEEAVDDSQLPKDRFSAERLKGVDSTLKIQPAELGDSAVYLCASSLTASGGLPQHFGDGTRLSIL.